There are a few counts of the clone carrying this T cell receptor beta chain. Template material for amplifying TCR beta CDR3 regions consisted of RNA transcripts. A set of HTBI primers served as the primers for a first-round RT-PCR of the TCR CDR3. TCRdb independently ran MiXCR on the multiplex PCR reads; one entry per CDR3 protein. Here the sample spans under 300,000 distinct CDR3 sequences, roughly 13% being singletons. When ophthalmopathy did not progress within 18 months, Graves' hyperthyroidism was considered stable. Extraction of PBMCs used roughly 9.3 ml of fresh peripheral blood. Germline V CDR1 and CDR2: SGHTA, FQGNSA. Deletions cut 0 bases from V and 4 bases from J, with 8 bases between. CDR3 size: 14 residues. The data stem from a study of T cells in Graves' hyperthyroidism and ophthalmopathy.

This chain uses TRBV7-2 with TRBJ2-3; D unclear. This clonotype was sampled from a woman in her 40s with Graves' hyperthyroidism. The sample taken for sequencing was blood. The CDR3 coding sequence is TGTGCCAGCAGCTTAGCGGGTAGGGCAGATACGCAGTATTTT. It yields the protein CASSLAGRADTQYF.